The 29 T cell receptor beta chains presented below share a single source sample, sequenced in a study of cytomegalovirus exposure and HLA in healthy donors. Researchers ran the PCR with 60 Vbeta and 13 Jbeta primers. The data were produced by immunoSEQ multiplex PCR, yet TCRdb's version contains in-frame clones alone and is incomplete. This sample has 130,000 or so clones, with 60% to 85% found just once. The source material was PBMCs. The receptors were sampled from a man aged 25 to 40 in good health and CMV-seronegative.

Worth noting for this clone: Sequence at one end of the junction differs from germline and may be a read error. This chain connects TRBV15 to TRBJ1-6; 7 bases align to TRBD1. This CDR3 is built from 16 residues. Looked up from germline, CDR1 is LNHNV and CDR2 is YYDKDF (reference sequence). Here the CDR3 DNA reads TGTGCCACGAGCAAGGGGGCGACAGTATATAATTCACCCCTCCACTTT. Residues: CATSKGATVYNSPLHF.

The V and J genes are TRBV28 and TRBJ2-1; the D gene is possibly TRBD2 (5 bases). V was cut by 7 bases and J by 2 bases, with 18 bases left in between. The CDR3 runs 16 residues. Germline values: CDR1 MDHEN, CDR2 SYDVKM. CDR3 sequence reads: CASTPEGRSTYNEQFF. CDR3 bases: TGTGCCAGCACCCCAGAGGGCAGGTCGACCTACAATGAGCAGTTCTTC.

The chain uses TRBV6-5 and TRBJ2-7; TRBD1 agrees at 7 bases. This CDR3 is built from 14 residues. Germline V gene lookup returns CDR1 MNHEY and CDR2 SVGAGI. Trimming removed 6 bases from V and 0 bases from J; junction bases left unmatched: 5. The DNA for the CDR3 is TGTGCCAGCAGAGTTACAGGGGCCTCCTACGAGCAGTACTTC. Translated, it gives CASRVTGASYEQYF.

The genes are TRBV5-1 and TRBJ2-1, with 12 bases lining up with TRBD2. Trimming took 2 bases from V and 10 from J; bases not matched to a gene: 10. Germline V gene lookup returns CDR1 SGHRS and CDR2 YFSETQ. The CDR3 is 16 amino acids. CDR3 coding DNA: TGCGCCAGCAGCTTCGGCCAAACTAGCGGGAGGTCGGAGCAGTTCTTC. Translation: CASSFGQTSGRSEQFF.

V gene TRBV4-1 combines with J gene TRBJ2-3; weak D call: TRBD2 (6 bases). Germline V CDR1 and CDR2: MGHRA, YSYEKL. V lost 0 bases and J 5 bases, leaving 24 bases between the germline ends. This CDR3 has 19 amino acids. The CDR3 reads CASSQDRGGGRKVRDTQYF. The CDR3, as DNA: TGCGCCAGCAGCCAAGATCGGGGTGGGGGGAGGAAGGTGAGAGATACGCAGTATTTT.

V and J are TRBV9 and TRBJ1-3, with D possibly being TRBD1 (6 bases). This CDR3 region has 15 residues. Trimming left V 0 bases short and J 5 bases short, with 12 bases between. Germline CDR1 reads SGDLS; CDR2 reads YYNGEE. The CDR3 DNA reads TGTGCCAGCAGCGTAGGACGGGGGGGCCGAAACACCATATATTTT. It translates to CASSVGRGGRNTIYF.

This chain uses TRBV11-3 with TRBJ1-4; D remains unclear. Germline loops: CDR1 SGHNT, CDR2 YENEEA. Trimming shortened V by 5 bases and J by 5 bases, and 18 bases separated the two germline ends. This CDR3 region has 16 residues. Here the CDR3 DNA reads TGTGCCAGCAGCCAGCGGGGAGACCAATCGAATGAAAAACTGTTTTTT. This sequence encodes CASSQRGDQSNEKLFF.

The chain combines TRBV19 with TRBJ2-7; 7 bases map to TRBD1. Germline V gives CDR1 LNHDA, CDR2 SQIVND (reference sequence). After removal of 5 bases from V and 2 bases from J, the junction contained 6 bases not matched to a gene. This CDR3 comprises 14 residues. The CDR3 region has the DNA TGTGCCAGTAGTGCCCGACAGGGAACCTACGAGCAGTACTTC. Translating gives CASSARQGTYEQYF.

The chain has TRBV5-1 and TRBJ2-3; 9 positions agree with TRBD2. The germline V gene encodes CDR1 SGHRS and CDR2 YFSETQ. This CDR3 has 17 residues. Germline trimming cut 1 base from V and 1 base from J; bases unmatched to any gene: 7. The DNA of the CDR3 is TGCGCCAGCAGCTTGCCCGGGACTAGCAGCGGCACAGATACGCAGTATTTT. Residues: CASSLPGTSSGTDTQYF. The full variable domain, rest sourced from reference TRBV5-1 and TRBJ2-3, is KAGVTQTPRYLIKTRGQQVTLSCSPISGHRSVSWYQQTPGQGLQFLFEYFSETQRNKGNFPGRFSGRQFSNSRSEMNVSTLELGDSALYLCASSLPGTSSGTDTQYFGPGTRLTVL.

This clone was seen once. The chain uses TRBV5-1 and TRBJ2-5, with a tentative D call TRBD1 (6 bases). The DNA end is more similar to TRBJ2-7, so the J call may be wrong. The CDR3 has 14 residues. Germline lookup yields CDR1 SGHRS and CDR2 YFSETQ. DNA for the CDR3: TGCGCCAGCAGCTTTGGGACACTTACCTACGAGCAGTACTTC. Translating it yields CASSFGTLTYEQYF.

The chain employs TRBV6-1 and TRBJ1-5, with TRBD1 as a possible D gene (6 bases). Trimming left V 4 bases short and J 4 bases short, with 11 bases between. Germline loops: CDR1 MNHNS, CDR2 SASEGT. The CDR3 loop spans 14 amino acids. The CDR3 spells CASSGDTENQPQHF. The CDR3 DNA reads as TGTGCCAGCAGTGGGGACACAGAAAATCAGCCCCAGCATTTT.

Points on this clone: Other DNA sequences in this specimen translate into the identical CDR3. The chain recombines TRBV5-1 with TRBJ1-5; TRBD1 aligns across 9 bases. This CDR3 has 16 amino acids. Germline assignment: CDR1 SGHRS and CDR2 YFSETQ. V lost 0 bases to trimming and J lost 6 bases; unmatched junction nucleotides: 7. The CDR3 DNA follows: TGCGCCAGCAGCTTGGCCCTACAGGGGGCACCTCAGCCCCAGCATTTT. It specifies CASSLALQGAPQPQHF.

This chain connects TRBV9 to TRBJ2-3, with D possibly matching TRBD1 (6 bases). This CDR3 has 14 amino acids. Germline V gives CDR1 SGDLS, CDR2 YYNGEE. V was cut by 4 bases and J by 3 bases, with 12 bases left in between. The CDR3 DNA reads TGTGCCAGCAGCCAGGGGTTGGGGACAGATACGCAGTATTTT. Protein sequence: CASSQGLGTDTQYF.

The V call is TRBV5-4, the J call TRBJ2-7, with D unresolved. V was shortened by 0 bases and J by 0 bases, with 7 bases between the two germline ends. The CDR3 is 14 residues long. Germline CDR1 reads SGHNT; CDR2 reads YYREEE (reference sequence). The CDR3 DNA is TGTGCCAGCAGCTTGGGTCTTAGCTCCTACGAGCAGTACTTC. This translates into CASSLGLSSYEQYF. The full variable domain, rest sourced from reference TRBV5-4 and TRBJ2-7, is ETGVTQSPTHLIKTRGQQVTLRCSSQSGHNTVSWYQQALGQGPQFIFQYYREEENGRGNFPPRFSGLQFPNYSSELNVNALELDDSALYLCASSLGLSSYEQYFGPGTRLTVT.

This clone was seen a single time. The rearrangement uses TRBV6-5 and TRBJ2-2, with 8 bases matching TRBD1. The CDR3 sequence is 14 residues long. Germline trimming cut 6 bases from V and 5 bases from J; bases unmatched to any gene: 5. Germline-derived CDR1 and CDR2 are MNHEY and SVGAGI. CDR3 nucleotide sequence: TGTGCCAGCAGGGGACAGGTCGGAACCGGGGAGCTGTTTTTT. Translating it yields CASRGQVGTGELFF.

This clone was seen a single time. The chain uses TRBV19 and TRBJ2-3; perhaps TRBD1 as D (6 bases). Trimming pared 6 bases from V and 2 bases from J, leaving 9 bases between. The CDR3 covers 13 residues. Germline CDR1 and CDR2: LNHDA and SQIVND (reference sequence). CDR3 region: CASSGQHTDTQYF. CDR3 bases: TGTGCCAGTAGCGGACAGCACACAGATACGCAGTATTTT.

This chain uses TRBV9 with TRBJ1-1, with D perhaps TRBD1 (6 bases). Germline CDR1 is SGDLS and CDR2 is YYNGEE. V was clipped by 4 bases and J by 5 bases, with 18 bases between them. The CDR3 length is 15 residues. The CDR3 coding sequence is TGTGCCAGCAGCCCCAAGGCCCAGGGGCAAACTGAAGCTTTCTTT. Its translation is CASSPKAQGQTEAFF.

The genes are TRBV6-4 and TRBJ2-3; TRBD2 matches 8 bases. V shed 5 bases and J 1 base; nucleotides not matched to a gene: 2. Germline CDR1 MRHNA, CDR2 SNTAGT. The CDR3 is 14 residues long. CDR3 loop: CASSLAGRTDTQYF. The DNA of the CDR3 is TGTGCCAGCAGTTTAGCGGGGCGCACAGATACGCAGTATTTT.

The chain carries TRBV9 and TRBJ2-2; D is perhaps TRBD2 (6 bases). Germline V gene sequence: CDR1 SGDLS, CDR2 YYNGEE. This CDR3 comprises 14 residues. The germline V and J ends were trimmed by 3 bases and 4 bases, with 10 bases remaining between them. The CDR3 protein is CASSGGRSTGELFF. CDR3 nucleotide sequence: TGTGCCAGCAGCGGGGGGAGGAGCACCGGGGAGCTGTTTTTT.

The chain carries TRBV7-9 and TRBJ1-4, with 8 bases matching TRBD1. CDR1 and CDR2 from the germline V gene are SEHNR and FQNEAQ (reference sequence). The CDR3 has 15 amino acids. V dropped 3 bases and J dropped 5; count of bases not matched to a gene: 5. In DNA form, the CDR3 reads TGTGCCAGCAGCTTCCTACAGGGGGGGAATGAAAAACTGTTTTTT. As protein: CASSFLQGGNEKLFF.

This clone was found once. CDR3 nucleotide sequence: TGCGCCAGCAGCCTTGGACAGGGTCGAATAGAGACCCAGTACTTC. Encoded protein: CASSLGQGRIETQYF. The chain carries TRBV5-1 and TRBJ2-5; 8 nucleotides align to TRBD1. CDR3 length: 15 residues. CDR1 SGHRS and CDR2 YFSETQ come from the germline V gene. V lost 4 bases, J lost 4 bases, and 9 bases stayed unmatched.

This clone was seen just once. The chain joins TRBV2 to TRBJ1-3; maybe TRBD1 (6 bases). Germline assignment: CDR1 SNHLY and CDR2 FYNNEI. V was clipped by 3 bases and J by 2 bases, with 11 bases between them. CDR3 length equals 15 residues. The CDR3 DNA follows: TGTGCCAGCAGTGATACAGGGAGAACTGGAAACACCATATATTTT. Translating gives CASSDTGRTGNTIYF.

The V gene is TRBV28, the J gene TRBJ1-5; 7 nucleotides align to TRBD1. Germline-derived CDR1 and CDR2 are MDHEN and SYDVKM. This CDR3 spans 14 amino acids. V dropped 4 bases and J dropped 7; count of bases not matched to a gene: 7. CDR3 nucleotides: TGTGCCAGCAGTTCCGGACAGGTTAGACAGCCCCAGCATTTT. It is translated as CASSSGQVRQPQHF.

CDR3 loop: CASSYSTGANYGYTF. As DNA, the CDR3 is TGTGCCAGCAGTTACTCGACCGGAGCTAACTATGGCTACACCTTC. This chain links TRBV6-5 with TRBJ1-2; D is unclear. Germline V CDR1 and CDR2: MNHEY, SVGAGI. The V end was cut by 0 bases, the J end by 0 bases, with 8 bases between. This CDR3 has 15 residues.

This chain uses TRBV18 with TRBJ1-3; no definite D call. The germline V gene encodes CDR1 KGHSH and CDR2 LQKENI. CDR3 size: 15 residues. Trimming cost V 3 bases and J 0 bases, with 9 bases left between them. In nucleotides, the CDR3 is TGTGCCAGCTCACCCACGGCGGCCTCTGGAAACACCATATATTTT. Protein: CASSPTAASGNTIYF. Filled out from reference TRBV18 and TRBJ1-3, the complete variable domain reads NAGVMQNPRHLVRRRGQEARLRCSPMKGHSHVYWYRQLPEEGLKFMVYLQKENIIDESGMPKERFSAEFPKEGPSILRIQQVVRGDSAAYFCASSPTAASGNTIYFGEGSWLTVV.

CDR3 loop: CASSLAGQGTYNEQFF. The CDR3 bases are TGTGCCAGCAGCTTAGCGGGACAGGGGACCTACAATGAGCAGTTCTTC. The chain is built from TRBV7-6 and TRBJ2-1, with TRBD1 identical over 10 bases. The V and J ends lost 0 bases and 2 bases, in that order; junction bases with no gene match: 1. The CDR3 runs 16 residues. The germline V gene has CDR1 SGHVS and CDR2 FNYEAQ.

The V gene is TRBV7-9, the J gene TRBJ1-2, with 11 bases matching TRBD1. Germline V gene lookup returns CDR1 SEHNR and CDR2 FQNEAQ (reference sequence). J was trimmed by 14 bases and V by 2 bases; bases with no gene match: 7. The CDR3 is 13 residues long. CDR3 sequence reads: CASSLIGQGAGTF. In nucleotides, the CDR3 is TGTGCCAGCAGCTTAATTGGACAGGGGGCGGGAACCTTC.

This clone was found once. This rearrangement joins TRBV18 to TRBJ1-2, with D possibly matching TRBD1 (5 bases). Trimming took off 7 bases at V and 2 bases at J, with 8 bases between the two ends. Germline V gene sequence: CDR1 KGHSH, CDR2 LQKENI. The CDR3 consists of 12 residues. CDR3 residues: CASFRQNYGYTF. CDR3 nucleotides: TGTGCCAGCTTTCGACAGAACTATGGCTACACCTTC.

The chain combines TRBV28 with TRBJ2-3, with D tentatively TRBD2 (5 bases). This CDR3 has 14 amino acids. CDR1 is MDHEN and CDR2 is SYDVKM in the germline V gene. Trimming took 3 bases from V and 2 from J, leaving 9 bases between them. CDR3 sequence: CASSLRLATDTQYF. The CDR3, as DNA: TGTGCCAGCAGTTTGCGGCTAGCCACAGATACGCAGTATTTT.